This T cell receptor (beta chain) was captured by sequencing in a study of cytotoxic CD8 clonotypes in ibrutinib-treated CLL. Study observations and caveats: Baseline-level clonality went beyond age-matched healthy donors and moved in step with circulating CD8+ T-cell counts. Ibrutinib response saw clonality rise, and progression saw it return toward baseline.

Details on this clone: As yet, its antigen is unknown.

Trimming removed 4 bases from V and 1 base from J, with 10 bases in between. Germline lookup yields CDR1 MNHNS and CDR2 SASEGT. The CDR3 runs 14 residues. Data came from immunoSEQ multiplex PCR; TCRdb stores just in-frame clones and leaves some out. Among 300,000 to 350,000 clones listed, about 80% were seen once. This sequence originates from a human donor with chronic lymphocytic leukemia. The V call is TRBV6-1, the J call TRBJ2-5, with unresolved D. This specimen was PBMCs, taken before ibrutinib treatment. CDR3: CASSAGRVQETQYF. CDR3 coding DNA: TGTGCCAGCAGTGCAGGAAGGGTCCAAGAGACCCAGTACTTC.